The rows below give T cell receptor beta chains drawn from one sample of a study of human T cells and chemical hapten exposure. One entry per CDR3 protein, called by TCRdb with MiXCR from the RACE reads. Of approximately 120,000 distinct CDR3 sequences listed, 9.2% are singletons. The sequenced sample was whole blood, obtained in connection with sensitization to the hapten diphenylcyclopropenone (DPC). These receptors all come from a woman between 35 and 50 years old with alopecia areata. Some clones in this sample may be carry-over from other donors' samples. CDR3s leave out the opening cysteine and the closing phenylalanine or tryptophan. A D gene is named only where the DNA matches it firmly.

ASSGTSRTEKLAYGYT | - | TRBJ1-2 | TRBV28
ASSLRSLLTEAF | - | TRBJ1-1 | TRBV12-3/TRBV12-4
AISDQGAGQPQH | TRBD1 | TRBJ1-5 | TRBV10-3
ASSLVAGEYNEQF | TRBD2 | TRBJ2-1 | TRBV7-9
ASSPTGGVTGANVLT | TRBD1 | TRBJ2-6 | TRBV19
ASSMGQHHNSPLH | TRBD1 | TRBJ1-6 | TRBV7-9
ASPRLFGQGRNESYT | TRBD1 | TRBJ1-2 | TRBV5-6
ASSQTPERDEQF | - | TRBJ2-1 | TRBV6-2/TRBV6-3
ASSLSTEGLAGRRVEQY | TRBD2 | TRBJ2-7 | TRBV7-9
ASRKGARITDTQY | - | TRBJ2-3 | TRBV11-1
ASSPPWGTGGDETQY | TRBD1 | TRBJ2-5 | TRBV7-9
ASSQGEVAGPYNEQF | - | TRBJ2-1 | TRBV4-3
ASSHYRDRAYEQY | TRBD1 | TRBJ2-7 | TRBV4-1
SASPSLADILTSTDTQY | TRBD2 | TRBJ2-3 | TRBV20-1
ASSDQTGAYSPLH | TRBD1 | TRBJ1-6 | TRBV5-1
ASSLRAGGLSNNEQF | TRBD2 | TRBJ2-1 | TRBV7-8
ASTLGAGGTYEQY | TRBD1 | TRBJ2-7 | TRBV6-5